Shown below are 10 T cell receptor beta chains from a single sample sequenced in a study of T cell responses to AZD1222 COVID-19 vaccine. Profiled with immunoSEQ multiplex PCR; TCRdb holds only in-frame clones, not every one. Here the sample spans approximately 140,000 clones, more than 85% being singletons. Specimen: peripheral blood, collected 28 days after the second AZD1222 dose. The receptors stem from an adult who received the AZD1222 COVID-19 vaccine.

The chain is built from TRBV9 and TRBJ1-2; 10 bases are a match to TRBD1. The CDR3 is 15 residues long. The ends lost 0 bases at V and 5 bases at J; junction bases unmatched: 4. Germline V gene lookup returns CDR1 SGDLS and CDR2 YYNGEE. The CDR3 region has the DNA TGTGCCAGCAGCGTAGAGACAGGGGGCGGGTATGGCTACACCTTC. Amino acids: CASSVETGGGYGYTF.

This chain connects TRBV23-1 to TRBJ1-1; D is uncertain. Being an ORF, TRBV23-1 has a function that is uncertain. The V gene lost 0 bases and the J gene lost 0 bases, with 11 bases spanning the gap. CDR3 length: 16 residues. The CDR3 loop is CASSQSEGLMNTEAFF. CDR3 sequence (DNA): TGCGCCAGCAGTCAATCAGAGGGCTTGATGAACACTGAAGCTTTCTTT.

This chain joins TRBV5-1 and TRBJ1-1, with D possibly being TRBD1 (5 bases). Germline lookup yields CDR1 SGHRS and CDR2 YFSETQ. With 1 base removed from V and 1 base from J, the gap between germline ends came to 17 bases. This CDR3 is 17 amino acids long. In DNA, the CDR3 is TGCGCCAGCAGCTTGCGCGAACAGGCCGGTCGGAACACTGAAGCTTTCTTT. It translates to CASSLREQAGRNTEAFF.

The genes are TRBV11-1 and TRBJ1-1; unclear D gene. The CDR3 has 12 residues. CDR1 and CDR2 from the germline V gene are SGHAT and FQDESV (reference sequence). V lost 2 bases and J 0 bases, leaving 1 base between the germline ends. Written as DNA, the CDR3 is TGTGCCAGCAGCTTAATGAACACTGAAGCTTTCTTT. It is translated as CASSLMNTEAFF.

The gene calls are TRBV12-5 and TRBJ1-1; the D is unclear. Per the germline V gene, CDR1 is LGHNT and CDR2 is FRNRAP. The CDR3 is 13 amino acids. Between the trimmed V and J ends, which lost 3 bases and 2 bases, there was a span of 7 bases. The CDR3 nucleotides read TGTGCTAGTGGTTTCCAGCTCAACACTGAAGCTTTCTTT. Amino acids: CASGFQLNTEAFF.

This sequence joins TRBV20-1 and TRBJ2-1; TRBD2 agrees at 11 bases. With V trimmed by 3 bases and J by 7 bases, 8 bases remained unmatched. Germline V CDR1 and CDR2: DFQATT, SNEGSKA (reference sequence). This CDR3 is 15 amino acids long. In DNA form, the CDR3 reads TGCAGTGCTAGTGCTCGTAGCGGGGGGGCTAATGAGCAGTTCTTC. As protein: CSASARSGGANEQFF.

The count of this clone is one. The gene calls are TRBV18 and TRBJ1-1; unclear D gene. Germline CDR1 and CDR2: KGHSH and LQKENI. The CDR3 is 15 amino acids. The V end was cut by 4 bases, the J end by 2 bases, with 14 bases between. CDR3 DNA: TGTGCCAGCTCACAGACCGGGGTCACCAACACTGAAGCTTTCTTT. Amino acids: CASSQTGVTNTEAFF.

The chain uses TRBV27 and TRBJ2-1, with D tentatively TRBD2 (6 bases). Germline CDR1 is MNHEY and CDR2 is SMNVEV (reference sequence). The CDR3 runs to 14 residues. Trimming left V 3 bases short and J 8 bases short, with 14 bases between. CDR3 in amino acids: CASSFAGIRHEQFF. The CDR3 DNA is TGTGCCAGCAGTTTTGCGGGAATACGTCATGAGCAGTTCTTC.

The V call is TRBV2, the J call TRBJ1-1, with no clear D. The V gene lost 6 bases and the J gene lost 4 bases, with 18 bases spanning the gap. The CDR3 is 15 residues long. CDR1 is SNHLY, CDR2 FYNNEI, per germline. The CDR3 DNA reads TGTGCCAGCAGCACCCACGGGGAATTGGGCACTGAAGCTTTCTTT. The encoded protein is CASSTHGELGTEAFF.

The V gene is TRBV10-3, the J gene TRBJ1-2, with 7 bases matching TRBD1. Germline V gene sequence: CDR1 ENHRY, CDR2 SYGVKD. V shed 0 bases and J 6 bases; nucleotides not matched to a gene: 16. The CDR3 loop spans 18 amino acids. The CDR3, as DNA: TGTGCCATCAGTGAGTCGGGTCGGACAGGATCTCTTCGGAATGGCTACACCTTC. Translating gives CAISESGRTGSLRNGYTF.